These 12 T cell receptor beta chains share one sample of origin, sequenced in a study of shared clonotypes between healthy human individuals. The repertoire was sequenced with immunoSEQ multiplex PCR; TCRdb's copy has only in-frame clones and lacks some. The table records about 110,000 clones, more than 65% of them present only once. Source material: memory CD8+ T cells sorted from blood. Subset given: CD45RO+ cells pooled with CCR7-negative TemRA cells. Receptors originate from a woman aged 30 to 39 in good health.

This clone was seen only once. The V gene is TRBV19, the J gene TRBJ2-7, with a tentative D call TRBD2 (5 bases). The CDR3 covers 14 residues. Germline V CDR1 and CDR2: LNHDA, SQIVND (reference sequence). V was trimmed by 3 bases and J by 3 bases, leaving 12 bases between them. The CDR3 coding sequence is TGTGCCAGTAGTATGCTGGCCGGGAACTACGAGCAGTACTTC. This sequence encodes CASSMLAGNYEQYF.

The CDR3 protein is CASGGGGAPYEQYF. The CDR3 nucleotides read TGTGCCAGCGGAGGCGGGGGGGCCCCCTACGAGCAGTACTTC. The chain joins TRBV2 to TRBJ2-7, with 9 bases matching TRBD2. This CDR3 is 14 amino acids long. J lost 2 bases, V lost 8 bases, and 7 bases had no gene match. Germline V lookup: CDR1 SNHLY, CDR2 FYNNEI. Drawing the rest from reference TRBV2 and TRBJ2-7, the complete variable domain is EPEVTQTPSHQVTQMGQEVILRCVPISNHLYFYWYRQILGQKVEFLVSFYNNEISEKSEIFDDQFSVERPDGSNFTLKIRSTKLEDSAMYFCASGGGGAPYEQYFGPGTRLTVT.

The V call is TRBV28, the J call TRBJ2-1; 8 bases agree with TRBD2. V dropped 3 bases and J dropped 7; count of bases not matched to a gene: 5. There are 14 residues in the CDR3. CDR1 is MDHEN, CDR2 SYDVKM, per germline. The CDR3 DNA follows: TGTGCCAGCAGTTTGACCCTAGCGGGTAATGAGCAGTTCTTC. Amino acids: CASSLTLAGNEQFF.

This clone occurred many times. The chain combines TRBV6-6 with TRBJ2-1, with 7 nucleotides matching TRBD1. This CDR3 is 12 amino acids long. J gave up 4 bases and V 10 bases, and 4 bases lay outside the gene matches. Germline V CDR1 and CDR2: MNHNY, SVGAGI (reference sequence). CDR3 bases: TGTGCCACAGGGGGATTTTACAATGAGCAGTTCTTC. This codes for CATGGFYNEQFF.

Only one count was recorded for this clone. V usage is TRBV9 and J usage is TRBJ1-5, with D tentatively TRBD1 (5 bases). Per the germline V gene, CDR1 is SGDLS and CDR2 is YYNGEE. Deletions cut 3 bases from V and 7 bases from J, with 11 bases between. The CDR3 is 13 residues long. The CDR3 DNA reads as TGTGCCAGCAGCGGCCGGGGGACCCAGCCCCAGCATTTT. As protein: CASSGRGTQPQHF.

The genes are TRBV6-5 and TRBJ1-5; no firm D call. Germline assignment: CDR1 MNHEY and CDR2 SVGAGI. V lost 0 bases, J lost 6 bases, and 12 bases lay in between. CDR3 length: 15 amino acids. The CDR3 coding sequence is TGTGCCAGCAGTTACTCTCAAGAGGGAACTCAGCCCCAGCATTTT. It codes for CASSYSQEGTQPQHF.

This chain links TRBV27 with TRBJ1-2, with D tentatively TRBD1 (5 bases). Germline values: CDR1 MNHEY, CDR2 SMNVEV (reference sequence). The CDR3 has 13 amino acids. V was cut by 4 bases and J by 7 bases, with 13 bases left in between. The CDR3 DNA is TGTGCCAGCAGTTCTTACGACAGTCTTGGCTACACCTTC. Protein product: CASSSYDSLGYTF.

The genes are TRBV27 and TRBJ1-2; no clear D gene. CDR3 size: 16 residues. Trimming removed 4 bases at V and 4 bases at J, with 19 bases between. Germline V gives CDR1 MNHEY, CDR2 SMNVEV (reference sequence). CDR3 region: CASSSKTQRSGYGYTF. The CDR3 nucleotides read TGTGCCAGCAGTTCGAAAACACAGAGAAGCGGCTATGGCTACACCTTC.

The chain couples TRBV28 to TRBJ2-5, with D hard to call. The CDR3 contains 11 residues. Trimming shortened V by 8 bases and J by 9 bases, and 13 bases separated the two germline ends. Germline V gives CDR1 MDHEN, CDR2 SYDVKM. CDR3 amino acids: CASGSDFAQYF. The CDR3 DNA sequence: TGTGCCAGCGGCTCCGACTTCGCCCAGTACTTC.

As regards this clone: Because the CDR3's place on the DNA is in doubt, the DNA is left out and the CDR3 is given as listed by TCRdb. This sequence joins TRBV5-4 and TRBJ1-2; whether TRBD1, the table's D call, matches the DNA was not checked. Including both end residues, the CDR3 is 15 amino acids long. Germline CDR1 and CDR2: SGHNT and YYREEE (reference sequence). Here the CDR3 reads CASRHWGQGNYGCTF.

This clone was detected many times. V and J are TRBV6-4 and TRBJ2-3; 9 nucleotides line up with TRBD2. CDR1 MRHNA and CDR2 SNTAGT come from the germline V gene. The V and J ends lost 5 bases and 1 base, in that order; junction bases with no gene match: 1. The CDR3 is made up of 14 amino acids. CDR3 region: CASSLAGGTDTQYF. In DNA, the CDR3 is TGTGCCAGCAGTTTAGCGGGAGGCACAGATACGCAGTATTTT.

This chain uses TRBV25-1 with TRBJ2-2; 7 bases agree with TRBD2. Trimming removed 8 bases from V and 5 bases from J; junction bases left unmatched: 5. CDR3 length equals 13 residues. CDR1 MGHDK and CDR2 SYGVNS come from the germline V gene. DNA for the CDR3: TGTGCCAGCTACGCGGGAGAAACCGGGGAGCTGTTTTTT. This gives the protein CASYAGETGELFF.